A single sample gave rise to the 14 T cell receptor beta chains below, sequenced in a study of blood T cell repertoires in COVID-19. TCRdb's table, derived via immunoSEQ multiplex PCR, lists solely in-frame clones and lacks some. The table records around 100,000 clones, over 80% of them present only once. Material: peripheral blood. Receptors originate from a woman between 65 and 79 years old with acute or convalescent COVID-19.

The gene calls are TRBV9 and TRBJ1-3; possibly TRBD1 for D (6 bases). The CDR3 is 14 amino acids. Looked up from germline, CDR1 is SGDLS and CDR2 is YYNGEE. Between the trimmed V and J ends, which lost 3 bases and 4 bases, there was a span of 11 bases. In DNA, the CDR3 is TGTGCCAGCAGCGCCCTACAGGGAGGAAACACCATATATTTT. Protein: CASSALQGGNTIYF.

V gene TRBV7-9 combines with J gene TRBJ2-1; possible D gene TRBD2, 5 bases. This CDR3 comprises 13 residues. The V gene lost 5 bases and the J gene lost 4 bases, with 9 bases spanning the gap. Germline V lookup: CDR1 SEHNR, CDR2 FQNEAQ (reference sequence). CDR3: CASSQEAYNEQFF. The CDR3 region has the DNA TGTGCCAGCAGCCAGGAGGCTTACAATGAGCAGTTCTTC.

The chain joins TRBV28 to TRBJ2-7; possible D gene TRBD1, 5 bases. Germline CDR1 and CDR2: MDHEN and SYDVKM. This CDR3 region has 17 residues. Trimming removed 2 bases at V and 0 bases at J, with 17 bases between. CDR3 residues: CASSLVSLTGISYEQYF. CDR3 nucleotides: TGTGCCAGCAGTTTAGTTTCCCTAACAGGAATCTCCTACGAGCAGTACTTC.

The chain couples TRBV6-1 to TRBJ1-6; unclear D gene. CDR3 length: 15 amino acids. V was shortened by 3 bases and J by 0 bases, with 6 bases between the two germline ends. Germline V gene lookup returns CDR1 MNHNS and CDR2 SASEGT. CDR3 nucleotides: TGTGCCAGCAGTGAGGGGAGCTCCTATAATTCACCCCTCCACTTT. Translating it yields CASSEGSSYNSPLHF.

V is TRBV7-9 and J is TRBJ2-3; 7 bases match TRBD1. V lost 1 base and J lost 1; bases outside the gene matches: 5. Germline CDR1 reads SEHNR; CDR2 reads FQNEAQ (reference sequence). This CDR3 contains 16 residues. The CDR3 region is CASSLGRDSGTDTQYF. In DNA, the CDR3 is TGTGCCAGCAGCTTAGGCCGGGACAGCGGCACAGATACGCAGTATTTT.

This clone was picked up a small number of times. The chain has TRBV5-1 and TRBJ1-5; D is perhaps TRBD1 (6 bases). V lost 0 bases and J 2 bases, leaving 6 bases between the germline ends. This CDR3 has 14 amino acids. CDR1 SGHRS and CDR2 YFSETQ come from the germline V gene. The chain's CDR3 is CASSLDRGNQPQHF. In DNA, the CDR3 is TGCGCCAGCAGCTTGGACAGGGGCAATCAGCCCCAGCATTTT. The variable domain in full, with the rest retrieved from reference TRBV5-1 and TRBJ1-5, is KAGVTQTPRYLIKTRGQQVTLSCSPISGHRSVSWYQQTPGQGLQFLFEYFSETQRNKGNFPGRFSGRQFSNSRSEMNVSTLELGDSALYLCASSLDRGNQPQHFGDGTRLSIL.

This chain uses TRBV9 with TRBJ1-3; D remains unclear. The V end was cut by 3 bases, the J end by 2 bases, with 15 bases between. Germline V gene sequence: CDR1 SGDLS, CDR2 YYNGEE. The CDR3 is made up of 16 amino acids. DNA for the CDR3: TGTGCCAGCAGCGGGGCAGCGGGGTCAACTGGAAACACCATATATTTT. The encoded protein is CASSGAAGSTGNTIYF.

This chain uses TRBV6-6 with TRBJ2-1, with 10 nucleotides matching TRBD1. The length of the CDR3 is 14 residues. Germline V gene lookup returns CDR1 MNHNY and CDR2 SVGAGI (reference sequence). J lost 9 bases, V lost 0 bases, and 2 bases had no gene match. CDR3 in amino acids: CASSYSGTGAEQFF. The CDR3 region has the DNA TGTGCCAGCAGTTACTCCGGGACAGGGGCTGAGCAGTTCTTC.

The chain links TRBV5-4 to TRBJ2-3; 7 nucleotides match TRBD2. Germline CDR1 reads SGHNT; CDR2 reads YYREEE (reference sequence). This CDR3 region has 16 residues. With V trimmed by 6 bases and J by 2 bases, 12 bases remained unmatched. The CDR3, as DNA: TGTGCCAGCACCAAGTTCGGTCAGCGGGACACAGATACGCAGTATTTT. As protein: CASTKFGQRDTDTQYF.

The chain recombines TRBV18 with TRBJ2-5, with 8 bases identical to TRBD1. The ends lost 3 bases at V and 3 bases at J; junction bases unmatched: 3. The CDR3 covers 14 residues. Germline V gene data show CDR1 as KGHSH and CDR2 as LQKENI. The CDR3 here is CASSPKTGEETQYF. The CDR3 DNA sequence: TGTGCCAGCTCACCGAAGACAGGGGAAGAGACCCAGTACTTC.

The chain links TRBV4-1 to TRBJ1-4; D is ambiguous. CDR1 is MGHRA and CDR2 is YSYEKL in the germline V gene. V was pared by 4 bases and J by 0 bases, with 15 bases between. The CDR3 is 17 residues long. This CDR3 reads CASSLLREVATNEKLFF. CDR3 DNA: TGCGCCAGCAGCCTCTTAAGAGAGGTTGCAACTAATGAAAAACTGTTTTTT.

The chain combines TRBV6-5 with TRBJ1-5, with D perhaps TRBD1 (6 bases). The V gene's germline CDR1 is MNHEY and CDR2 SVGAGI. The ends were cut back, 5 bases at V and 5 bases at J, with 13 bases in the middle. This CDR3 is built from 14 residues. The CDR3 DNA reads TGTGCCAGCAGTCCGTCGGGGGGGCATCAGCCCCAGCATTTT. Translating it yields CASSPSGGHQPQHF.

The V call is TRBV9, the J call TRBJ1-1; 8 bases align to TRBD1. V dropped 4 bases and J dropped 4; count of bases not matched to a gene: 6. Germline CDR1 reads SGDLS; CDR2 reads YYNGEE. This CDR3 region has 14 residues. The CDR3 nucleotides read TGTGCCAGCAGCCCCCGGACAGGGAGCACTGAAGCTTTCTTT. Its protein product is CASSPRTGSTEAFF.

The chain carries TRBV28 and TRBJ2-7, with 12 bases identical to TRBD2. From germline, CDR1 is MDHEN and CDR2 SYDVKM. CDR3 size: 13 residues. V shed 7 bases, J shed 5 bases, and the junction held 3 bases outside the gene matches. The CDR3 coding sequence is TGTGCCAGCACGACTAGCGGGAGAAACGAGCAGTACTTC. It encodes CASTTSGRNEQYF. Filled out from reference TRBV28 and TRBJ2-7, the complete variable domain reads DVKVTQSSRYLVKRTGEKVFLECVQDMDHENMFWYRQDPGLGLRLIYFSYDVKMKEKGDIPEGYSVSREKKERFSLILESASTNQTSMYLCASTTSGRNEQYFGPGTRLTVT.